A single sample gave rise to the 12 T cell receptor beta chains below, sequenced in a study of CD8+CD57+ T cells in acquired aplastic anemia (dated by TCRdb to between 2017 and 2018). Flow cytometry had shown CD8+CD57+ cell expansion in the patients selected for sequencing. This sample was sequenced with an Illumina HiSeq 2000. Profiling of TCR beta VDJ combinations and CDR3 sequences used genomic DNA as the template. TCRdb itself trimmed the public reads at Q25 with fastp, ran MiXCR and retained productive beta chains. A single entry per CDR3 protein holds the most common genes and DNA from its merged rows. Recorded for this sample are 120,000 or so distinct CDR3 sequences; almost 40% of them occurred a single time. In total, the top ten clones hold under 3% of the sample. Sequencing was performed on sorted CD4+, CD8+, or CD8+CD57+ T cells (not recorded which) from PBMCs. Every receptor here comes from a human donor with aplastic anemia.

This clonotype was found a few times. This chain uses TRBV4-2 with TRBJ1-1; 7 bases line up with TRBD1. The CDR3 spans 18 residues. CDR1 and CDR2 from the germline V gene are LGHNA and YNFKEQ. Trimming at V came to 5 bases and at J to 0 bases, leaving 15 bases not matched to a gene. As DNA, the CDR3 is TGTGCCAGCAGCGTCGACAGGGATGGAGGCCTTATGAACACTGAAGCTTTCTTT. Its protein product is CASSVDRDGGLMNTEAFF.

This clonotype was counted between two and nine times. This chain links TRBV5-8 with TRBJ2-5; 9 positions match TRBD2. Germline V gene lookup returns CDR1 SGHTS and CDR2 YDEGEE. CDR3 length: 17 residues. Trimming removed 3 bases from V and 4 bases from J; junction bases left unmatched: 13. The CDR3 loop reads CASSSGPLRGGGETQYF. In nucleotides, the CDR3 is TGTGCCAGCAGCTCCGGCCCCCTGCGGGGGGGCGGAGAGACCCAGTACTTC.

This clonotype has ten or more counts. The chain recombines TRBV2 with TRBJ2-1; the match to TRBD1 covers 8 bases. This CDR3 is built from 14 residues. Unmatched junction bases numbered 9, after V lost 5 bases and J lost 9 bases. Germline assignment: CDR1 SNHLY and CDR2 FYNNEI. The CDR3: CASSTRQGFGEQFF. DNA of the CDR3: TGTGCCAGCAGTACCCGACAGGGGTTCGGTGAGCAGTTCTTC.

This chain links TRBV7-9 with TRBJ2-2; D uncertain. With 0 bases removed from V and 6 bases from J, the gap between germline ends came to 5 bases. The CDR3 contains 13 residues. The germline V gene has CDR1 SEHNR and CDR2 FQNEAQ (reference sequence). Written as DNA, the CDR3 is TGTGCCAGCAGCTTAGCGTCCGCCGGGGAGCTGTTTTTT. Amino acid sequence: CASSLASAGELFF.

The chain employs TRBV10-3 and TRBJ1-2, with 7 bases lining up with TRBD1. V lost 0 bases to trimming and J lost 8 bases; unmatched junction nucleotides: 6. CDR3 length: 14 amino acids. Germline-derived CDR1 and CDR2 are ENHRY and SYGVKD. The CDR3 bases are TGTGCCATCAGTGAGTCGTTAGGGGGCTACGGCTACACCTTC. Protein sequence: CAISESLGGYGYTF.

V usage is TRBV20-1 and J usage is TRBJ2-1; 8 bases align to TRBD1. V lost 5 bases and J lost 15; bases outside the gene matches: 21. The V gene's germline CDR1 is DFQATT and CDR2 SNEGSKA (reference sequence). The CDR3 consists of 15 residues. The CDR3 sequence is CSARGLGQVYNGRFF. DNA of the CDR3: TGCAGTGCTCGAGGACTGGGACAGGTTTACAATGGGCGGTTCTTC.

The rearrangement uses TRBV6-1 and TRBJ2-1, with 8 bases lining up with TRBD1. Germline values: CDR1 MNHNS, CDR2 SASEGT. The CDR3 is made up of 17 amino acids. V lost 7 bases and J lost 7; bases outside the gene matches: 18. The CDR3 region has the DNA TGTGCCAGCAAACGATACGATCAGACAGGGGCGCGGAATGAGCAGTTCTTC. It is translated as CASKRYDQTGARNEQFF.

The chain recombines TRBV19 with TRBJ2-5, with 7 bases identical to TRBD1. This CDR3 is built from 13 residues. Germline trimming cut 3 bases from V and 5 bases from J; bases unmatched to any gene: 3. The germline gives CDR1 LNHDA, CDR2 SQIVND (reference sequence). CDR3 in amino acids: CASSILRGETQYF. Here the CDR3 DNA reads TGTGCCAGTAGTATTCTCAGGGGGGAGACCCAGTACTTC.

V usage is TRBV7-9 and J usage is TRBJ2-7; D is uncertain. Germline V CDR1 and CDR2: SEHNR, FQNEAQ (reference sequence). V gave up 1 base and J gave up 4 bases, with 8 bases separating them. This CDR3 has 13 amino acids. CDR3 loop: CASSLGADYEQYF. CDR3 coding DNA: TGTGCCAGCAGCTTAGGCGCAGATTACGAGCAGTACTTC. The variable domain in full, completed from reference TRBV7-9 and TRBJ2-7, reads DTGVSQNPRHKITKRGQNVTFRCDPISEHNRLYWYRQTLGQGPEFLTYFQNEAQLEKSRLLSDRFSAERPKGSFSTLEIQRTEQGDSAMYLCASSLGADYEQYFGPGTRLTVT.

Regarding this clonotype: An end of the junction differs from the germline gene, which may be a read error. This chain uses TRBV7-2 with TRBJ1-1; no reliable D call. Germline V gene sequence: CDR1 SGHTA, CDR2 FQGNSA. The CDR3 loop spans 13 amino acids. The CDR3 reads CASSPERAREASF. The CDR3 DNA reads TGTGCCAGCAGCCCGGAGCGGGCTCGTGAAGCTTCCTTT.

Notes on this clonotype: One junction end disagrees with the germline gene, perhaps due to a read error. The chain recombines TRBV7-7 with TRBJ2-1; TRBD1 might be the D (5 bases). Germline CDR1 and CDR2: SSHAT and FNYEAQ (reference sequence). CDR3 length: 14 amino acids. The CDR3 coding sequence is TGTGCTAGCAGCCCCCAGGACACCAACAATGAGCAGTTCTTC. Its translation is CASSPQDTNNEQFF.

To note about this clonotype: Relative to the germline gene, one junction end is altered; a read error may explain this. The CDR3 DNA follows: TGTGCCAGTAGACGAACCCGGACAGGGGGCAAACAGCCCCAGCATTTT. This sequence encodes CASRRTRTGGKQPQHF. The chain combines TRBV6-1 with TRBJ1-5; 11 bases fit TRBD1. Germline CDR1 is MNHNS and CDR2 is SASEGT. This CDR3 comprises 16 residues.